Listed here are 2 T cell receptor beta chains from one sample, sequenced in a study of blood T cell repertoires in COVID-19. Profiling relied on immunoSEQ multiplex PCR, and the TCRdb table lists in-frame clones only, not all of them. The sample lists approximately 240,000 clones; 83% were seen once. The sequenced material came from peripheral blood. Every receptor here comes from a woman between 25 and 40 years old with COVID-19, enrolled during active disease.

This clone was counted a single time. The V call is TRBV29-1, the J call TRBJ2-1, with a weak D call TRBD1 (6 bases). Germline assignment: CDR1 SQVTM and CDR2 ANQGSEA. V was cut by 7 bases and J by 11 bases, with 27 bases left in between. The CDR3 consists of 15 residues. The CDR3 DNA follows: TGCAGCGCCCCCCATATTTCCGGGACACGGGCCAAGCAGTTCTTC. Residues: CSAPHISGTRAKQFF.

The chain joins TRBV11-2 to TRBJ2-7; D gene uncertain. Germline V CDR1 and CDR2: SGHAT, FQNNGV. V was trimmed by 5 bases and J by 3 bases, leaving 14 bases between them. The CDR3 is made up of 14 amino acids. The CDR3 bases are TGTGCCAGCAGCCTCGCACCATCGGTCTACGAGCAGTACTTC. It is translated as CASSLAPSVYEQYF.